The clone carrying this T cell receptor (beta chain) was detected many times. Sample time point: sample taken at primary tumor resection. Whole RNA was taken from tumor, nontumor lung or frozen PBMC; it was then sequenced unsorted. The donors, about 78 patients with untreated early-stage non-small cell lung cancer, provided the samples. MiXCR, run by TCRdb on the 5' RACE reads, gives a single entry per CDR3 protein. The sample records 45,000 or so distinct CDR3 sequences, 12% being singletons. Germline V gene sequence: CDR1 SGHRS, CDR2 YFSETQ. The V and J ends lost 0 bases and 1 base, in that order; junction bases with no gene match: 3. The CDR3 length is 16 residues. The record originates from a study of spatial heterogeneity in lung cancer. Study-wide background: There were, on average, more than ten raw-read appearances for each unique TCR and UMI combination.

Sequences were derived from PBMCs, sampled at surgery. The source of this sequence is a female donor with early-stage non-small cell lung cancer. V gene TRBV5-1 combines with J gene TRBJ2-5; TRBD2 matches at 10 bases. This CDR3 reads CASSLGLAGGQETQYF. CDR3 DNA: TGCGCCAGCAGCTTGGGTTTAGCGGGGGGCCAAGAGACCCAGTACTTC.